This passage covers 22 T cell receptor beta chains from one sample sequenced in a study of blood T cell repertoires in COVID-19. Sequencing was performed with immunoSEQ multiplex PCR; in TCRdb, only in-frame clones are kept and a portion is missing. The sample has 100,000 to 150,000 clones; over 75% are singletons. The sample consisted of peripheral blood. The receptors derive from a man in his sixties with acute or convalescent COVID-19.

The rearrangement joins TRBV2 to TRBJ2-2, with a tentative D call TRBD1 (6 bases). V lost 6 bases, J lost 1 base, and 12 bases lay in between. The V gene's germline CDR1 is SNHLY and CDR2 FYNNEI. This CDR3 comprises 15 residues. The DNA of the CDR3 is TGTGCCAGCAGAGCCGGGACACAGAACACCGGGGAGCTGTTTTTT. Amino acids: CASRAGTQNTGELFF. The full variable domain, rest sourced from reference TRBV2 and TRBJ2-2, is EPEVTQTPSHQVTQMGQEVILRCVPISNHLYFYWYRQILGQKVEFLVSFYNNEISEKSEIFDDQFSVERPDGSNFTLKIRSTKLEDSAMYFCASRAGTQNTGELFFGEGSRLTVL.

The chain employs TRBV27 and TRBJ2-7; TRBD2 matches 12 bases. From germline, CDR1 is MNHEY and CDR2 SMNVEV (reference sequence). The J segment lost 1 base and the V segment lost 8 bases, leaving 9 bases of the junction unmatched. The CDR3 spans 16 residues. CDR3 nucleotide sequence: TGTGCCAGCGCGACTTGGACTAGCGGGGAGTCCTACGAGCAGTACTTC. As protein: CASATWTSGESYEQYF.

This clone was counted a single time. The CDR3 sequence: CSVGEGNGNTIYF. CDR3 sequence (DNA): TGCAGCGTTGGTGAGGGTAACGGAAACACCATATATTTT. The J gene is TRBJ1-3, the V gene TRBV29-1; D ambiguous. The CDR3 spans 13 residues. V lost 4 bases and J lost 4, with 11 bases in between. Germline assignment: CDR1 SQVTM and CDR2 ANQGSEA.

A single count supports this clone. The CDR3 DNA sequence: TGTGCCAGCTCCCCAGACAGGGAATCACCCCTCCACTTT. Its translation: CASSPDRESPLHF. The V gene is TRBV18, the J gene TRBJ1-6; TRBD1 matches 7 bases. The CDR3 extends over 13 amino acids. In germline, CDR1 is KGHSH, CDR2 LQKENI. V lost 6 bases and J lost 10; bases outside the gene matches: 6.

As concerns this clone: Distinct nucleotide sequences in the sample also encode this CDR3. J is TRBJ1-1 and V is TRBV5-1; no firm D call. This CDR3 comprises 12 residues. Germline V gene data show CDR1 as SGHRS and CDR2 as YFSETQ. Trimming cost V 1 base and J 4 bases, with 5 bases left between them. CDR3 loop: CASSLSGTEAFF. In nucleotides, the CDR3 is TGCGCCAGCAGCTTGAGCGGCACTGAAGCTTTCTTT.

V is TRBV10-3 and J is TRBJ1-2; perhaps TRBD1 as D (5 bases). Germline CDR1 ENHRY, CDR2 SYGVKD. The CDR3 has 13 amino acids. V was cut by 8 bases and J by 3 bases, with 13 bases left in between. This CDR3 is CAIWGGKDYGYTF. DNA of the CDR3: TGTGCCATCTGGGGGGGGAAGGACTATGGCTACACCTTC.

This clone was observed a single time. The chain combines TRBV7-2 with TRBJ2-2, with 10 bases lining up with TRBD2. CDR1 is SGHTA and CDR2 is FQGNSA in the germline V gene. The CDR3 length is 14 residues. The V gene end was trimmed by 5 bases and the J gene end by 6 bases; junction bases not matched to a gene: 3. DNA of the CDR3: TGTGCCAGCAGCATGGGACTAGCGTCCGGGGAGCTGTTTTTT. Translation: CASSMGLASGELFF.

The chain links TRBV28 to TRBJ2-5; TRBD1 might be the D (6 bases). The CDR3 has 15 amino acids. The V gene lost 5 bases and the J gene lost 5 bases, with 18 bases spanning the gap. Germline V CDR1 and CDR2: MDHEN, SYDVKM. The chain's CDR3 is CASSSLQGIMETQYF. CDR3 nucleotides: TGTGCCAGCAGTAGCCTACAGGGTATAATGGAGACCCAGTACTTC.

In its sample, this clone ranks as medium-sized. The chain employs TRBV7-9 and TRBJ1-1; D may be TRBD1 (5 bases). The CDR3 is 13 amino acids. Trimming cost V 3 bases and J 11 bases, with 16 bases left between them. CDR1 is SEHNR, CDR2 FQNEAQ, per germline (reference sequence). In DNA, the CDR3 is TGTGCCAGCAGCTTCCCAGGGTTTCTTGGGGCTTTCTTT. Translating it yields CASSFPGFLGAFF.

The chain carries TRBV11-1 and TRBJ1-1, with 7 bases that match TRBD1. The V gene end was trimmed by 0 bases and the J gene end by 4 bases; junction bases not matched to a gene: 11. The germline gives CDR1 SGHAT, CDR2 FQDESV (reference sequence). The CDR3 is made up of 17 amino acids. The CDR3 DNA reads as TGTGCCAGCAGCTTAGCCCCGCGGCGGACAGGACCCACTGAAGCTTTCTTT. Its translation is CASSLAPRRTGPTEAFF.

J is TRBJ2-5 and V is TRBV2; a weak D match, TRBD2 (5 bases). Germline CDR1 is SNHLY and CDR2 is FYNNEI. The CDR3 is 13 residues long. V lost 3 bases and J 1 base, leaving 6 bases between the germline ends. The CDR3 sequence is CASSDSVQETQYF. CDR3 in DNA: TGTGCCAGCAGTGATAGCGTCCAAGAGACCCAGTACTTC.

This chain links TRBV9 with TRBJ1-4; D call uncertain. Trimming pared 2 bases from V and 6 bases from J, leaving 17 bases between. The germline V gene encodes CDR1 SGDLS and CDR2 YYNGEE. The CDR3 runs to 16 residues. CDR3 residues: CASSVPLGGTDEKLFF. CDR3 bases: TGTGCCAGCAGCGTCCCCCTTGGTGGCACAGATGAAAAACTGTTTTTT.

The chain employs TRBV24-1 and TRBJ1-2, with D uncertain. The CDR3 length is 11 residues. Per the germline V gene, CDR1 is KGHDR and CDR2 is SFDVKD. V was cut by 9 bases and J by 4 bases, with 8 bases left in between. CDR3 loop: CATSSGYGYTF. In DNA, the CDR3 is TGTGCCACCTCGTCCGGCTATGGCTACACCTTC.

The chain is built from TRBV6-1 and TRBJ1-2; D is undetermined. Trimming took 3 bases from V and 8 from J, leaving 10 bases between them. Germline V gene lookup returns CDR1 MNHNS and CDR2 SASEGT. The CDR3 is 12 residues long. Here the CDR3 reads CASSDVGRGYTF. CDR3 bases: TGTGCCAGCAGTGACGTGGGGAGAGGCTACACCTTC.

The genes are TRBV6-5 and TRBJ1-2; a possible D gene is TRBD1 (6 bases). The V end lost 5 bases, the J end lost 4 bases, and 11 bases lay between the germline ends. This CDR3 is 13 amino acids long. Germline CDR1 MNHEY, CDR2 SVGAGI. For the CDR3, the DNA is TGTGCCAGCAGTCCCCGGGACACCTATGGCTACACCTTC. Residues: CASSPRDTYGYTF.

The CDR3 DNA sequence: TGTGCCAGCAGTTTAGGGGAGCGGGCCTACGAGCAGTACTTC. It specifies CASSLGERAYEQYF. The V gene is TRBV28, the J gene TRBJ2-7; tentatively, D is TRBD2 (6 bases). Germline CDR1 is MDHEN and CDR2 is SYDVKM. The CDR3 sequence is 14 residues long. Trimming removed 2 bases at V and 2 bases at J, with 10 bases between. The whole variable domain, remainder taken from reference TRBV28 and TRBJ2-7, is DVKVTQSSRYLVKRTGEKVFLECVQDMDHENMFWYRQDPGLGLRLIYFSYDVKMKEKGDIPEGYSVSREKKERFSLILESASTNQTSMYLCASSLGERAYEQYFGPGTRLTVT.

This clone was seen only a few times. The chain recombines TRBV3-1 (or the pseudogene TRBV3-2) with TRBJ2-1, with 7 bases lining up with TRBD2. The CDR3 has 16 amino acids. From germline, CDR1 is LGHDT and CDR2 YNNKEL (reference sequence). V trimming: 1 base; J trimming: 5 bases; junction bases outside the gene matches: 8. CDR3 sequence (DNA): TGTGCCAGCAGCCAAGTGGGGCTAGCGGCTAACAATGAGCAGTTCTTC. This encodes CASSQVGLAANNEQFF.

The chain is built from TRBV20-1 and TRBJ1-2; D call uncertain. The germline gives CDR1 DFQATT, CDR2 SNEGSKA (reference sequence). Trimming took off 2 bases at V and 12 bases at J, with 4 bases between the two ends. CDR3 length: 8 residues. The CDR3 DNA is TGCAGTGCTAGACCTGACACCTTC. Protein product: CSARPDTF.

This clone was seen once. The chain couples TRBV19 to TRBJ1-1; D is perhaps TRBD1 (6 bases). V gave up 5 bases and J gave up 5 bases, with 15 bases separating them. CDR1 and CDR2 from the germline V gene are LNHDA and SQIVND (reference sequence). The CDR3 length is 14 residues. This CDR3 is CASSPGQRTTEAFF. The CDR3 bases are TGTGCCAGTAGTCCCGGACAGCGGACTACTGAAGCTTTCTTT.

This clone appeared a single time. V and J are TRBV28 and TRBJ2-1; TRBD2 agrees at 10 bases. CDR3 size: 15 residues. The J segment lost 7 bases and the V segment lost 5 bases, leaving 8 bases of the junction unmatched. Germline assignment: CDR1 MDHEN and CDR2 SYDVKM. The CDR3 coding sequence is TGTGCCAGCAGTCGTCCCCTAGCGGGAGTTAATGAGCAGTTCTTC. Protein: CASSRPLAGVNEQFF.

The J gene is TRBJ1-1, the V gene TRBV12-5, with TRBD1 matching 11 bases. CDR1 is LGHNT and CDR2 is FRNRAP in the germline V gene. Unmatched junction bases numbered 7, after V lost 5 bases and J lost 5 bases. This CDR3 is built from 15 residues. CDR3 coding DNA: TGTGCTAGTGGTACGGGACAGGGGGTTGGTACTGAAGCTTTCTTT. Amino acid sequence: CASGTGQGVGTEAFF.

For this clone: Additional DNA sequences in this sample encode the identical CDR3. The rearrangement links TRBV5-1 to TRBJ2-2, with a tentative D call TRBD1 (5 bases). This CDR3 has 14 amino acids. Germline assignment: CDR1 SGHRS and CDR2 YFSETQ. Trimming pared 1 base from V and 1 base from J, leaving 5 bases between. CDR3 in amino acids: CASSLTGNTGELFF. The CDR3 DNA is TGCGCCAGCAGCTTGACAGGGAACACCGGGGAGCTGTTTTTT.